These 16 T cell receptor beta chains were all obtained from the same sample, sequenced in a study of T cell responses to AZD1222 COVID-19 vaccine. Sequencing was performed with immunoSEQ multiplex PCR; in TCRdb, only in-frame clones are kept and a portion is missing. The sample has fewer than 150,000 clones; about 88% are singletons. The starting material was peripheral blood, obtained on day 0 of AZD1222 vaccination. Every receptor here comes from an adult in good health.

The V and J genes are TRBV4-1 and TRBJ1-1, with D unclear. The V and J ends lost 1 base and 8 bases respectively, with 11 bases between them. Per the germline V gene, CDR1 is MGHRA and CDR2 is YSYEKL. The CDR3 consists of 13 residues. CDR3 sequence reads: CASSQVTRPEAFF. Here the CDR3 DNA reads TGCGCCAGCAGCCAAGTGACCCGTCCAGAAGCTTTCTTT.

Notes on this clone: The sample holds other DNA sequences that translate to the same CDR3. The chain recombines TRBV5-1 with TRBJ2-1; unclear D gene. Germline values: CDR1 SGHRS, CDR2 YFSETQ. This CDR3 contains 15 residues. Trimming shortened V by 1 base and J by 1 base, and 9 bases separated the two germline ends. This CDR3 reads CASSLLGFSYNEQFF. The CDR3 DNA follows: TGCGCCAGCAGCTTGCTAGGCTTTTCCTACAATGAGCAGTTCTTC.

The chain couples TRBV25-1 to TRBJ2-7, with 7 positions matching TRBD2. The CDR3 sequence is 16 residues long. V was clipped by 3 bases and J by 5 bases; unmatched bases: 13. Germline CDR1 and CDR2: MGHDK and SYGVNS. CDR3 region: CASSDFGAGERNEQYF. The CDR3 DNA reads TGTGCCAGCAGTGACTTCGGGGCGGGGGAGAGGAACGAGCAGTACTTC.

The V and J genes are TRBV15 and TRBJ2-7, with TRBD1 matching 11 bases. V trimming: 2 bases; J trimming: 6 bases; junction bases outside the gene matches: 15. Germline CDR1 is LNHNV and CDR2 is YYDKDF (reference sequence). The CDR3 is made up of 18 amino acids. CDR3 DNA sequence: TGTGCCACCAGCAGATTCCCGCAAGGGGGGACAGGGGGTGCCGAGCAGTACTTC. Translating gives CATSRFPQGGTGGAEQYF.

The chain is built from TRBV9 and TRBJ2-7; unclear D gene. V gave up 0 bases and J gave up 0 bases, with 10 bases separating them. In germline, CDR1 is SGDLS, CDR2 YYNGEE. CDR3 length equals 15 residues. CDR3 loop: CASSVAIGISYEQYF. The DNA of the CDR3 is TGTGCCAGCAGCGTAGCCATAGGGATCTCCTACGAGCAGTACTTC.

The J gene is TRBJ2-3, the V gene TRBV9; 7 nucleotides agree with TRBD2. CDR1 SGDLS and CDR2 YYNGEE come from the germline V gene. This CDR3 is 14 amino acids long. V gave up 4 bases and J gave up 2 bases; unmatched junction bases: 4. DNA of the CDR3: TGTGCCAGCAGCATGGCGGGAGACACAGATACGCAGTATTTT. The encoded protein is CASSMAGDTDTQYF.

The chain has TRBV19 and TRBJ2-7; 9 bases align to TRBD1. The V gene's germline CDR1 is LNHDA and CDR2 SQIVND (reference sequence). This CDR3 has 16 amino acids. V was pared by 3 bases and J by 4 bases, with 10 bases of the junction left unmatched. CDR3 sequence (DNA): TGTGCCAGTAGTATTGTTGGGACAGGGTTCTATTACGAGCAGTACTTC. This encodes CASSIVGTGFYYEQYF.

The chain links TRBV7-9 to TRBJ2-7, with TRBD2 matching over 10 bases. The germline gives CDR1 SEHNR, CDR2 FQNEAQ (reference sequence). The CDR3 consists of 15 residues. The J segment lost 4 bases and the V segment lost 5 bases, leaving 8 bases of the junction unmatched. The CDR3 protein is CASSVQRGGGYEQYF. CDR3 nucleotides: TGTGCCAGCAGCGTCCAGCGGGGGGGCGGTTACGAGCAGTACTTC.

CDR3 bases: TGCAGCGCTAGACAGGGGTGGTACGAGCAGTACTTC. It specifies CSARQGWYEQYF. The chain links TRBV29-1 to TRBJ2-7; 8 bases are a match to TRBD1. Germline-derived CDR1 and CDR2 are SQVTM and ANQGSEA. CDR3 length: 12 amino acids. With 7 bases clipped from V and 4 bases from J, the junction kept 6 bases outside the gene matches.

The CDR3 DNA sequence: TGTGCCAGCAGTCCCCGCGGGGGAGGGGGGGATCAGCCCCAGCATTTT. Amino acid sequence: CASSPRGGGGDQPQHF. This rearrangement joins TRBV25-1 to TRBJ1-5; tentatively, D is TRBD1 (6 bases). The length of the CDR3 is 16 residues. V was clipped by 5 bases and J by 5 bases, with 19 bases between them. CDR1 and CDR2 (germline): MGHDK, SYGVNS.

This chain connects TRBV10-3 to TRBJ2-7, with TRBD1 matching over 8 bases. This CDR3 region has 14 residues. CDR1 is ENHRY and CDR2 is SYGVKD in the germline V gene. J lost 9 bases, V lost 2 bases, and 9 bases had no gene match. CDR3 in amino acids: CAISEADRVRGQYF. DNA of the CDR3: TGTGCCATCAGTGAGGCGGACAGGGTACGAGGGCAGTACTTC.

This chain links TRBV3-1 (or the pseudogene TRBV3-2) with TRBJ2-7; D unclear. Trimming left V 1 base short and J 4 bases short, with 8 bases between. CDR1 and CDR2 (germline): LGHDT, YNNKEL (reference sequence). This CDR3 has 13 residues. CDR3 coding DNA: TGTGCCAGCAGCCAAGTAAATAGTTACGAGCAGTACTTC. Translation: CASSQVNSYEQYF.

The genes are TRBV14 and TRBJ1-6; perhaps TRBD1 as D (6 bases). V was pared by 3 bases and J by 10 bases, with 13 bases between. This CDR3 is built from 14 residues. The germline V gene has CDR1 SGHDN and CDR2 FVKESK. CDR3 nucleotide sequence: TGTGCCAGCAGCCAGGACAGAATTACATCACCCCTCCACTTT. It translates to CASSQDRITSPLHF.

The gene calls are TRBV27 and TRBJ2-2; D is uncertain. Germline V gene sequence: CDR1 MNHEY, CDR2 SMNVEV (reference sequence). V lost 6 bases to trimming and J lost 5 bases, with 16 bases between them. The length of the CDR3 is 15 residues. The CDR3 protein is CASRTVVDATGELFF. CDR3 DNA sequence: TGTGCCAGCAGAACCGTGGTGGACGCGACCGGGGAGCTGTTTTTT.

This chain uses TRBV2 with TRBJ2-6; unclear D gene. Germline CDR1 is SNHLY and CDR2 is FYNNEI. This CDR3 region has 13 residues. Trimming stripped 7 bases from V and 1 base from J, with 5 bases between. The CDR3 reads CASTVSGANVLTF. CDR3 nucleotides: TGTGCCAGCACGGTTTCTGGGGCCAACGTCCTGACTTTC.

The V gene is TRBV10-3, the J gene TRBJ1-2; D might be TRBD1 (6 bases). Germline CDR1 reads ENHRY; CDR2 reads SYGVKD. The CDR3 is made up of 12 amino acids. Trimming removed 4 bases from V and 7 bases from J, with 10 bases in between. For the CDR3, the DNA is TGTGCCATCAGTGTGGAGGGGGGTGGCTACACCTTC. Its protein product is CAISVEGGGYTF.